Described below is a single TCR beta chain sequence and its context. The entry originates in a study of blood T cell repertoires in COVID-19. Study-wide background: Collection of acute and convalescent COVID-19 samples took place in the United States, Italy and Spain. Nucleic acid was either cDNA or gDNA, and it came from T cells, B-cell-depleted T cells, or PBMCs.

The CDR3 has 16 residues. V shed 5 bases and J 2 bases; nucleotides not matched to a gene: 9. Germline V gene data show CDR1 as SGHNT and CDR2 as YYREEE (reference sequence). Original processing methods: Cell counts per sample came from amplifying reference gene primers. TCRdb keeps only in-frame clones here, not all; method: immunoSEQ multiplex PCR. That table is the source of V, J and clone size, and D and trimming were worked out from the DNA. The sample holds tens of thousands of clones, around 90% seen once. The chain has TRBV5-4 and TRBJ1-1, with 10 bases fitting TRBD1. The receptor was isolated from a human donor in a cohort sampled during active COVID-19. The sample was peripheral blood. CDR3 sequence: CASRPQGQGTNTEAFF. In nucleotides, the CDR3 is TGTGCCAGCAGACCACAGGGACAGGGGACCAACACTGAAGCTTTCTTT.